The T cell receptor (beta chain) under discussion was sequenced for a study of T cells in Graves' hyperthyroidism and ophthalmopathy. The overall study: Peripheral blood was obtained at initial diagnosis, preceding any treatment.

General study points: Within blood appeared most thyroid clonotypes that had expanded above 0.001.

This clonotype was detected many times. What it binds is unknown. Used for diagnoses were clinical symptoms, serum thyroxine and TRAb, thyroid ultrasound and orbital computed tomography. Fresh 10 ml peripheral blood yielded PBMCs. What was amplified from RNA transcripts were TCR beta CDR3 regions. TCR CDR3 regions were first amplified by RT-PCR with HTBI primers. Via MiXCR, TCRdb re-called the multiplex PCR reads, giving one row per CDR3 protein. The sample lists about half a million distinct CDR3 sequences, approximately 16% occurring once. The material sequenced was blood. The clonotype comes from a woman under 40 with Graves' ophthalmopathy.

CDR3: CASGPTGDTDTQYF. CDR3 DNA sequence: TGTGCCAGCGGACCGACAGGGGACACAGATACGCAGTATTTT. The chain couples TRBV6-4 to TRBJ2-3; 8 bases match TRBD1. V trimming: 8 bases; J trimming: 2 bases; junction bases outside the gene matches: 6. The CDR3 spans 14 residues. The V gene's germline CDR1 is MRHNA and CDR2 SNTAGT.